These 24 T cell receptor beta chains originate from one sample sequenced in a study of cytomegalovirus exposure and HLA in healthy donors. It was with 60 Vbeta and 13 Jbeta primers that the PCR ran. Only in-frame clones appear in the TCRdb table, and some are missing; sequencing was by immunoSEQ multiplex PCR. The profile shows about 190,000 clones, roughly 76% of them singletons. Input material: PBMCs. The receptors were sampled from a man aged 35-49 years in good health and CMV-seropositive.

This chain links TRBV6-5 with TRBJ1-1; D might be TRBD1 (5 bases). V lost 4 bases to trimming and J lost 4 bases, with 16 bases between them. The CDR3 covers 15 residues. The V gene's germline CDR1 is MNHEY and CDR2 SVGAGI. Written as DNA, the CDR3 is TGTGCCAGCAGTTTTCCGGGCCGGGGGTCCACTGAAGCTTTCTTT. Its protein product is CASSFPGRGSTEAFF.

The V call is TRBV5-6, the J call TRBJ2-5, with TRBD2 matching 7 bases. The DNA end lines up better with TRBJ2-7; the J call may be wrong. Germline values: CDR1 SGHDT, CDR2 YYEEEE. The CDR3 consists of 15 residues. The CDR3 reads CASSPRGGRIYEQYF. The CDR3 bases are TGTGCCAGCAGCCCTCGCGGGGGACGTATCTACGAGCAGTACTTC.

This clone came up a few times. The DNA of the CDR3 is TGTGCCAGCAGCTTAGGGAGTGACACTGAAGCTTTCTTT. It yields the protein CASSLGSDTEAFF. The gene calls are TRBV7-8 and TRBJ1-1; D call uncertain. This CDR3 region has 13 residues. Germline CDR1 and CDR2: SGHVS and FQNEAQ. V was clipped by 1 base and J by 3 bases, with 6 bases between them.

The genes are TRBV6-5 and TRBJ1-5, with D hard to call. Looked up from germline, CDR1 is MNHEY and CDR2 is SVGAGI. This CDR3 is 14 amino acids long. Between the trimmed V and J ends, which lost 0 bases and 1 base, there was a span of 4 bases. CDR3 region: CASSYSSSNQPQHF. CDR3 sequence (DNA): TGTGCCAGCAGTTACTCATCGAGCAATCAGCCCCAGCATTTT.

This clone was recorded a few times. CDR3 region: CASSLGGGASPNEQFF. The DNA for the CDR3 is TGTGCCAGCAGCTTAGGCGGGGGGGCGAGCCCTAATGAGCAGTTCTTC. The V and J genes are TRBV7-6 and TRBJ2-1; 9 bases map to TRBD2. Germline V gives CDR1 SGHVS, CDR2 FNYEAQ. J lost 7 bases, V lost 1 base, and 8 bases had no gene match. The CDR3 has 16 residues.

This chain joins TRBV7-2 and TRBJ2-1; 7 bases agree with TRBD1. CDR1 and CDR2 from the germline V gene are SGHTA and FQGNSA. This CDR3 spans 15 amino acids. J was trimmed by 9 bases and V by 5 bases; bases with no gene match: 13. The CDR3 DNA sequence: TGTGCCAGCAGCCCCCGACAGGGTTTTTGGGGTGAGCAGTTCTTC. Its protein is CASSPRQGFWGEQFF.

The V gene is TRBV15, the J gene TRBJ1-5, with TRBD1 matching over 8 bases. The CDR3 covers 16 residues. The germline V gene has CDR1 LNHNV and CDR2 YYDKDF (reference sequence). J lost 8 bases, V lost 3 bases, and 12 bases had no gene match. This CDR3 reads CATSSRAQGAHKPQHF. The CDR3 nucleotides read TGTGCCACCAGCAGTCGAGCCCAGGGGGCTCATAAGCCCCAGCATTTT.

V usage is TRBV28 and J usage is TRBJ1-3, with no clear D. CDR1 and CDR2 from the germline V gene are MDHEN and SYDVKM. V lost 3 bases and J 4 bases, leaving 10 bases between the germline ends. The CDR3 has 14 amino acids. The CDR3 spells CASSFSRLGNTIYF. CDR3 DNA sequence: TGTGCCAGCAGTTTCTCCAGGCTCGGAAACACCATATATTTT.

The V call is TRBV18, the J call TRBJ1-4, with 7 nucleotides matching TRBD1. Per the germline V gene, CDR1 is KGHSH and CDR2 is LQKENI. The V and J ends lost 4 bases and 4 bases, in that order; junction bases with no gene match: 15. The CDR3 totals 18 residues. CDR3 in DNA: TGTGCCAGCTCACAACGGACAGGTTCACCCGGGGGTAATGAAAAACTGTTTTTT. This encodes CASSQRTGSPGGNEKLFF.

This chain links TRBV15 with TRBJ2-3; D gene ambiguous. V was trimmed by 6 bases and J by 6 bases, leaving 7 bases between them. CDR1 and CDR2 (germline): LNHNV, YYDKDF (reference sequence). CDR3 length equals 11 residues. This CDR3 reads CATREHDTQYF. The CDR3 bases are TGTGCCACCAGAGAGCATGATACGCAGTATTTT. The full variable domain, its missing parts supplied by reference TRBV15 and TRBJ2-3, is DAMVIQNPRYQVTQFGKPVTLSCSQTLNHNVMYWYQQKSSQAPKLLFHYYDKDFNNEADTPDNFQSRRPNTSFCFLDIRSPGLGDTAMYLCATREHDTQYFGPGTRLTVL.

The V and J genes are TRBV7-6 and TRBJ2-2; a weak D match, TRBD1 (6 bases). Trimming removed 5 bases at V and 1 base at J, with 14 bases between. The CDR3 length is 16 residues. Germline CDR1 reads SGHVS; CDR2 reads FNYEAQ. This chain's CDR3 is CASSLQQGRNTGELFF. The CDR3, as DNA: TGTGCCAGCAGCCTCCAACAGGGACGGAACACCGGGGAGCTGTTTTTT.

This clone was observed a single time. The genes are TRBV5-5 and TRBJ1-2; D is possibly TRBD1 (6 bases). The CDR3 extends over 11 amino acids. The V end was cut by 3 bases, the J end by 10 bases, with 10 bases between. From germline, CDR1 is SGHKS and CDR2 YYEKEE (reference sequence). The CDR3 loop reads CASSSGQIYTF. CDR3 DNA: TGTGCCAGCAGCTCGGGACAAATCTACACCTTC.

The V and J genes are TRBV18 and TRBJ1-5; no clear D. Germline CDR1 KGHSH, CDR2 LQKENI. This CDR3 region has 16 residues. V lost 0 bases and J lost 2, with 11 bases in between. The CDR3 protein is CASSPPGQRGNQPQHF. CDR3 DNA: TGTGCCAGCTCACCACCCGGTCAGCGGGGCAATCAGCCCCAGCATTTT.

V and J are TRBV4-3 and TRBJ2-3; the D gene is possibly TRBD2 (5 bases). Germline V gene data show CDR1 as LGHNA and CDR2 as YSLEER. V was pared by 1 base and J by 1 base, with 15 bases between. The CDR3 consists of 17 residues. Written as DNA, the CDR3 is TGCGCCAGCAGCCAAGCCGGGATCGGGCTAGGCACAGATACGCAGTATTTT. It codes for CASSQAGIGLGTDTQYF.

V gene TRBV11-3 combines with J gene TRBJ1-1; 7 nucleotides agree with TRBD1. The V segment lost 1 base and the J segment 5 bases; nucleotides outside the gene matches: 16. Per the germline V gene, CDR1 is SGHNT and CDR2 is YENEEA. The CDR3 spans 18 residues. CDR3: CASSLGGGRDHISTEAFF. DNA of the CDR3: TGTGCCAGCAGCTTAGGAGGGGGCAGGGACCATATTAGTACTGAAGCTTTCTTT.

The chain carries TRBV6-4 and TRBJ2-3, with D perhaps matching TRBD1 (6 bases). Germline V gene lookup returns CDR1 MRHNA and CDR2 SNTAGT. Trimming shortened V by 0 bases and J by 4 bases, and 14 bases separated the two germline ends. The CDR3 has 16 amino acids. CDR3 nucleotides: TGTGCCAGCAGTGACTCGTGGAATTCAGGGGCAGATACGCAGTATTTT. Amino acids: CASSDSWNSGADTQYF.

V is TRBV5-6 and J is TRBJ2-1; D possibly corresponds to TRBD1 (7 bases). Germline CDR1 SGHDT, CDR2 YYEEEE. This CDR3 has 16 amino acids. The V end lost 1 base, the J end lost 2 bases, and 13 bases lay between the germline ends. CDR3 DNA sequence: TGTGCCAGCAGCTTGCCGCCAGGGGGGCCCTACAATGAGCAGTTCTTC. Its translation: CASSLPPGGPYNEQFF.

The chain recombines TRBV7-8 with TRBJ2-7, with 8 positions matching TRBD1. V dropped 5 bases and J dropped 0; count of bases not matched to a gene: 6. The CDR3 consists of 15 residues. The germline gives CDR1 SGHVS, CDR2 FQNEAQ. This CDR3 is CASSIRQGPSYEQYF. For the CDR3, the DNA is TGTGCCAGCAGCATAAGACAGGGGCCCTCCTACGAGCAGTACTTC.

The chain links TRBV7-9 to TRBJ2-7; 15 bases are a match to TRBD2. Unmatched junction bases numbered 8, after V lost 1 base and J lost 7 bases. Germline V lookup: CDR1 SEHNR, CDR2 FQNEAQ (reference sequence). CDR3 length equals 17 residues. In nucleotides, the CDR3 is TGTGCCAGCAGCTTAGTTGCCGGGACTAGCGGGGGGCGGGAGCAGTACTTC. It specifies CASSLVAGTSGGREQYF.

This chain links TRBV7-2 with TRBJ2-1, with 10 bases fitting TRBD2. The junction had 6 bases not matched to a gene; V was cut back by 3 bases and J by 4 bases. This CDR3 is built from 16 residues. Germline V gene sequence: CDR1 SGHTA, CDR2 FQGNSA. As DNA, the CDR3 is TGTGCCAGCAGCTTGATAGCGGGGGGAGCTTACAATGAGCAGTTCTTC. It codes for CASSLIAGGAYNEQFF. The variable domain in full, with the rest retrieved from reference TRBV7-2 and TRBJ2-1, is GAGVSQSPSNKVTEKGKDVELRCDPISGHTALYWYRQSLGQGLEFLIYFQGNSAPDKSGLPSDRFSAERTGGSVSTLTIQRTQQEDSAVYLCASSLIAGGAYNEQFFGPGTRLTVL.

This clone was counted between two and nine times. This rearrangement joins TRBV19 to TRBJ2-2; D may be TRBD2 (6 bases). This CDR3 has 15 amino acids. V was clipped by 3 bases and J by 2 bases, with 10 bases between them. CDR1 LNHDA and CDR2 SQIVND come from the germline V gene (reference sequence). The CDR3 DNA sequence: TGTGCCAGTAGTATGGAGGGCCTCAACACCGGGGAGCTGTTTTTT. Residues: CASSMEGLNTGELFF.

The genes are TRBV6-1 and TRBJ2-2; TRBD2 matches 10 bases. CDR1 MNHNS and CDR2 SASEGT come from the germline V gene. V shed 6 bases, J shed 5 bases, and the junction held 3 bases outside the gene matches. The CDR3 contains 14 residues. The CDR3 region has the DNA TGTGCCAGCAGAGCGGGGGGGGAGACCGGGGAGCTGTTTTTT. Translation: CASRAGGETGELFF.

This chain uses TRBV28 with TRBJ1-1; no reliable D call. Germline assignment: CDR1 MDHEN and CDR2 SYDVKM. V lost 0 bases and J 4 bases, leaving 6 bases between the germline ends. The CDR3 totals 13 residues. CDR3 DNA: TGTGCCAGCAGTTTATGGGGCCGCACTGAAGCTTTCTTT. Protein sequence: CASSLWGRTEAFF.

The genes are TRBV25-1 and TRBJ2-7; 9 positions match TRBD1. This CDR3 is built from 15 residues. V lost 5 bases and J lost 3; bases outside the gene matches: 8. CDR1 and CDR2 from the germline V gene are MGHDK and SYGVNS. In DNA form, the CDR3 reads TGTGCCAGCAGTCCTACCGGGACAGGGTACTACGAGCAGTACTTC. It specifies CASSPTGTGYYEQYF.